Sequencing of this TCR beta chain was carried out in a study of T-cell reconstitution after alpha-beta-depleted transplantation in children (dated by TCRdb to 2016 to 2018). Study-level background: Using TCR repertoire profiling, the study followed T-cell immune reconstitution in a quantitative way in children after TCRalphabeta/CD19-depleted allogeneic hematopoietic cell transplantation. Overall results and qualifications from the work: Apparently early alphabetaT-cell count recovery about two months after transplant reportedly relied on only several hundred rapidly expanded clones derived from non-depleted graft cells. In some patients, the high TCRbeta diversity seen at day 60 was put down to recipient T cells and intrathymic progenitors that had survived conditioning. Hyperexpanded clone frequencies declined over subsequent months; after one year, T-cell counts and TCRbeta diversity were mostly attributed to newly produced T cells.

The sample holds many counts of this clonotype. The antigen this receptor binds is unknown. No much larger clone exists at a distance of one base, and base qualities are not known. In light of the paper, this sample's treatment or condition label describes: allogeneic hematopoietic cell transplantation with graft depleted of TCRalphabeta T cells and CD19 B cells. TCRalphabeta/CD19-depleted allogeneic hematopoietic cell grafts were given to the transplant recipients, all of whom were children. The library relied on PCR. The listed sequencing device is Illumina HiSeq 2500. To normalize quantification of the TCRbeta repertoire, the TCR libraries were built with molecular barcoding that relied on unique molecular identifiers. TCRdb handled the public reads itself, with Q25 trimming in fastp and clone calling in MiXCR, and kept productive beta chains. For every CDR3 protein sequence, its rows merge into one entry that carries the most common genes and DNA. This sample comprises some 300,000 distinct CDR3 sequences, around a tenth of them detected only once. Around 7.5% of the sample goes to the ten largest clones.

The CDR3 spans 15 residues, from the cysteine through the phenylalanine. Only the CDR3 region is kept as DNA, spanning 45 bases read in frame from base 1. V sheds 5 bases and J sheds 4 bases, leaving 18 bases between their ends. Per the germline V gene, SGHDT is the CDR1 and YYEEEE is the CDR2. The material was PBMCs, obtained before TCRalphabeta/CD19-depleted stem cell transplant. This receptor was identified in a boy younger than two with acute myeloid leukemia, due to receive a stem cell transplant. Recombination joined TRBV5-6 with TRBJ1-2; a tentative D call is TRBD1 (6 bases match). The DNA reads TGTGCCAGCAGAAGTGCAGGGGTTGCGGTCTATGGCTACACCTTC. It translates as CASRSAGVAVYGYTF.